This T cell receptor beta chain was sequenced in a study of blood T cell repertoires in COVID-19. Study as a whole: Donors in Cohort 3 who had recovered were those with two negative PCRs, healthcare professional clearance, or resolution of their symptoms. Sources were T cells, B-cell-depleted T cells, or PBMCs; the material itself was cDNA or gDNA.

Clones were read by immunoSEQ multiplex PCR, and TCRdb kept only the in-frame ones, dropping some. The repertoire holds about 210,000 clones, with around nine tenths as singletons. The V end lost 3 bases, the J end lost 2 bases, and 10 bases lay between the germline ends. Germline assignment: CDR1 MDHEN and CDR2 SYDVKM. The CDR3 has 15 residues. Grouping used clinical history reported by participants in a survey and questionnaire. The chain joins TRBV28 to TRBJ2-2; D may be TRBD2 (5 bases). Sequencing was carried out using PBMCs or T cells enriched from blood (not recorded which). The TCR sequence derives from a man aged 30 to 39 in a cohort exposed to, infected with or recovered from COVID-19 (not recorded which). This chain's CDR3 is CASSFLSGNTGELFF. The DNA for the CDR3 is TGTGCCAGCAGTTTTCTCTCGGGAAACACCGGGGAGCTGTTTTTT.